This T cell receptor (beta chain) was obtained from a study of siplizumab effects on memory and regulatory T cells. The length of the CDR3 is 16 residues. Trimming removed 0 bases at V and 1 base at J, with 12 bases between. Germline V gene sequence: CDR1 ENHRY, CDR2 SYGVKD. Generated by immunoSEQ multiplex PCR, the TCRdb table keeps only in-frame clones and is missing some. The table shows tens of thousands of clones, with about 90% occurring only once. In its sample, this clone was seen once. This receptor was obtained from a human donor in good health. The V gene is TRBV10-3, the J gene TRBJ1-2; possibly TRBD1 for D (6 bases). Sequenced sample: naive CD8+ T cells sorted from blood. The chain's CDR3 is CAISESGTPLNYGYTF. In DNA form, the CDR3 reads TGTGCCATCAGTGAGTCTGGGACACCTCTTAACTATGGCTACACCTTC.